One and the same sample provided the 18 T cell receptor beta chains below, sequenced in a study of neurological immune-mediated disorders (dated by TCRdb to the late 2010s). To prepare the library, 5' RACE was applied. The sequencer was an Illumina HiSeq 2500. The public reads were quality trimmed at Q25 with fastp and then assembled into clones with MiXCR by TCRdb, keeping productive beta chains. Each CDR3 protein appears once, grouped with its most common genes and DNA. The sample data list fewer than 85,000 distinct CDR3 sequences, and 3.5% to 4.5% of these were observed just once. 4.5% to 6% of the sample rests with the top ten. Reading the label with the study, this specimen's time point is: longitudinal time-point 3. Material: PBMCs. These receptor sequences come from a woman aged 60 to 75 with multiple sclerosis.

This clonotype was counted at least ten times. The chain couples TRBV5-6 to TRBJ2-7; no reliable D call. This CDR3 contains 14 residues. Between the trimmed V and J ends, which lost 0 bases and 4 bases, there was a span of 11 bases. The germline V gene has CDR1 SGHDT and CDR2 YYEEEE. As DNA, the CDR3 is TGTGCCAGCAGCTTGGGACGAGATGCTTACGAGCAGTACTTC. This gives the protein CASSLGRDAYEQYF.

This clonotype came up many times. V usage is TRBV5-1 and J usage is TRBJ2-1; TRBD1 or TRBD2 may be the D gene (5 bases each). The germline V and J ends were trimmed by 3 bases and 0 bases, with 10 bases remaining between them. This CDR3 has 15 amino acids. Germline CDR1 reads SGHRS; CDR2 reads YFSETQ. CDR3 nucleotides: TGCGCCAGCAGCTCAGGGACGTCCTCCTACAATGAGCAGTTCTTC. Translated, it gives CASSSGTSSYNEQFF.

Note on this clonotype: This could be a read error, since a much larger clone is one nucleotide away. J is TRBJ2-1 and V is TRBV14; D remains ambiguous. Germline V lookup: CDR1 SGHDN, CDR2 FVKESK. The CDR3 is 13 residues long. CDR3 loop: CASSQAPYNVQFF. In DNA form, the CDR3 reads TGTGCCAGCAGCCAAGCGCCGTACAATGTGCAGTTCTTC.

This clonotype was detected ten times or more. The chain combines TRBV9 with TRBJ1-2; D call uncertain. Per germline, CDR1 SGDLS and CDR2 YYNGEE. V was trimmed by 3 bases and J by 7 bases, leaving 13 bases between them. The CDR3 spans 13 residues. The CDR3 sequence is CASSADLALGYTF. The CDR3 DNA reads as TGTGCCAGCAGCGCGGACCTGGCCCTTGGCTACACCTTC.

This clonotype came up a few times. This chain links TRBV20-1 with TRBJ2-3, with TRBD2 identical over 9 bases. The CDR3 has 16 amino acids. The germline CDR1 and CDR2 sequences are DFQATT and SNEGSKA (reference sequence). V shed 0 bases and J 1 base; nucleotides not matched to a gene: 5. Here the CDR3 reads CSARDPLAGRTDTQYF. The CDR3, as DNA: TGCAGTGCTAGAGATCCCCTAGCGGGGCGCACAGATACGCAGTATTTT.

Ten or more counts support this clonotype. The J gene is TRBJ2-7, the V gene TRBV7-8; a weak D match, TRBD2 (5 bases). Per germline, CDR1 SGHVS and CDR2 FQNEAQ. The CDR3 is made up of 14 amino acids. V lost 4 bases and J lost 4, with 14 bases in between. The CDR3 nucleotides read TGTGCCAGCAGCTGGACGGGGAATCCATACGAGCAGTACTTC. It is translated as CASSWTGNPYEQYF. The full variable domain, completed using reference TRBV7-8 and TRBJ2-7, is GAGVSQSPRYKVAKRGQDVALRCDPISGHVSLFWYQQALGQGPEFLTYFQNEAQLDKSGLPSDRFFAERPEGSVSTLKIQRTQQEDSAVYLCASSWTGNPYEQYFGPGTRLTVT.

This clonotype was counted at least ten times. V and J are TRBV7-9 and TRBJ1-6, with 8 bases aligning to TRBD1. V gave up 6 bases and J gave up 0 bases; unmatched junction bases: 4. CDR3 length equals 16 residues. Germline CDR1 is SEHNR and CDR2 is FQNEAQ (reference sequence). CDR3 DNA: TGTGCCAGCAGACCCGGACAGGGCTCCTATAATTCACCCCTCCACTTT. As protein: CASRPGQGSYNSPLHF.

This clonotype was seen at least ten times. CDR3 protein: CASSSIARGMSNTEAFF. The CDR3, as DNA: TGCGCCAGCAGCTCAATCGCCCGGGGCATGTCGAACACTGAAGCTTTCTTT. The J gene is TRBJ1-1, the V gene TRBV5-1; a weak D match, TRBD1 (5 bases). Germline V gene lookup returns CDR1 SGHRS and CDR2 YFSETQ. This CDR3 comprises 17 residues. Trimming took 3 bases from V and 1 from J, leaving 19 bases between them.

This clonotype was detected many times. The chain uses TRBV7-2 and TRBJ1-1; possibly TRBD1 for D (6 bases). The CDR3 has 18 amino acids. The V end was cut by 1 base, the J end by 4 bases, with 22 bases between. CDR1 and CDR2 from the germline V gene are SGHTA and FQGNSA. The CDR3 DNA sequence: TGTGCCAGCAGCTTAGAGTCTGTAGGGGACAAGGGGAGCACTGAAGCTTTCTTT. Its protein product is CASSLESVGDKGSTEAFF.

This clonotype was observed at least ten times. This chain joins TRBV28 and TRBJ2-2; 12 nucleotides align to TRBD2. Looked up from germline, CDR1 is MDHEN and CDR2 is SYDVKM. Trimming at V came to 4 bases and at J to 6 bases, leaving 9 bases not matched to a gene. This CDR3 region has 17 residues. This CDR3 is CASSYQRTSGVPGELFF. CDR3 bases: TGTGCCAGCAGTTACCAACGGACTAGCGGGGTGCCCGGGGAGCTGTTTTTT.

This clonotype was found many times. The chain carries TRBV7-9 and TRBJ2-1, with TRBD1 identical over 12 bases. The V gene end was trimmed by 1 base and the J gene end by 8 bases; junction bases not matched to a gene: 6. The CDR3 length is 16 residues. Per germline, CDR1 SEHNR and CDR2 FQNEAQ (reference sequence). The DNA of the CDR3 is TGTGCCAGCAGCTTAGGTGGGACAGGGGGCCTTTATGAGCAGTTCTTC. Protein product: CASSLGGTGGLYEQFF. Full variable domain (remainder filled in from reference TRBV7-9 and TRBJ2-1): DTGVSQNPRHKITKRGQNVTFRCDPISEHNRLYWYRQTLGQGPEFLTYFQNEAQLEKSRLLSDRFSAERPKGSFSTLEIQRTEQGDSAMYLCASSLGGTGGLYEQFFGPGTRLTVL.

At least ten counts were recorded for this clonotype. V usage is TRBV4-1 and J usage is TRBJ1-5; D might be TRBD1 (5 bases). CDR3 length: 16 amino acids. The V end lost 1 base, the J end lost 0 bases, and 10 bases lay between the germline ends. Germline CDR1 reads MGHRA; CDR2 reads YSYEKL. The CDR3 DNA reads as TGCGCCAGCAGCCAAGGGGGCACTTATAGCAATCAGCCCCAGCATTTT. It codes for CASSQGGTYSNQPQHF.

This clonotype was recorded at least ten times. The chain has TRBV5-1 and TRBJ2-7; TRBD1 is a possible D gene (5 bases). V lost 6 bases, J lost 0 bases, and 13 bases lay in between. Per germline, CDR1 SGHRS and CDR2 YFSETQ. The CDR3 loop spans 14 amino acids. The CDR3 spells CASTDQGFSYEQYF. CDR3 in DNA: TGCGCCAGCACAGATCAGGGTTTCTCCTACGAGCAGTACTTC.

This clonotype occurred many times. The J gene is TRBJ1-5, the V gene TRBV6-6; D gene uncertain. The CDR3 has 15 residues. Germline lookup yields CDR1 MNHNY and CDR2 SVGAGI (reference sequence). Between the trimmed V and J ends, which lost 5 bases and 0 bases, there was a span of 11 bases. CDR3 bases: TGTGCCAGCAGTAACCGGGCCCTTAGCAATCAGCCCCAGCATTTT. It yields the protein CASSNRALSNQPQHF.

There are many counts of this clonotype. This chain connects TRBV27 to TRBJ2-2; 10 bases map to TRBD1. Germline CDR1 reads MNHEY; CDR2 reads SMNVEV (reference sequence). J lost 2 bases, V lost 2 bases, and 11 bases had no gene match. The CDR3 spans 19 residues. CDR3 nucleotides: TGTGCCAGCAGTTTACGGCCGACAGGGGGCCCTATTAACACCGGGGAGCTGTTTTTT. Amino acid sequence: CASSLRPTGGPINTGELFF.

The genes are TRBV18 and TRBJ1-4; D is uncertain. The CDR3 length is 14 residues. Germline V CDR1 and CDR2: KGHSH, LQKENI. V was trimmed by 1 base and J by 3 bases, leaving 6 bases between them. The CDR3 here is CASSPQGSNEKLFF. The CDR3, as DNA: TGTGCCAGCTCACCACAGGGTTCTAATGAAAAACTGTTTTTT.

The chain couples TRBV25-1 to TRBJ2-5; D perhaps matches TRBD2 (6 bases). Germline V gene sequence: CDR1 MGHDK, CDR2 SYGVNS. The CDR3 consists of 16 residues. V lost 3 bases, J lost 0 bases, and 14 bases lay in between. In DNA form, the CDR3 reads TGTGCCAGCAGTGAGCTTGGGCTAGCGTACCAAGAGACCCAGTACTTC. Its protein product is CASSELGLAYQETQYF.

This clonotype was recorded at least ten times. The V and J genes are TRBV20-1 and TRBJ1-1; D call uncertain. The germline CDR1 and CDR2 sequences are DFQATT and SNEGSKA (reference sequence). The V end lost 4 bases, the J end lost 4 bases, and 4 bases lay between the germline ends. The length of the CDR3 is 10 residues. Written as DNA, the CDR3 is TGCAGTGCTATCCCCACTGAAGCTTTCTTT. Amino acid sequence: CSAIPTEAFF.